This T cell receptor beta chain was profiled in a study of cytomegalovirus exposure and HLA in healthy donors. Amplification used 60 Vbeta primers and 13 Jbeta primers. Only in-frame clones appear in the TCRdb table, and some are missing; sequencing was by immunoSEQ multiplex PCR. The table lists tens of thousands of clones. This clone is labeled medium-sized based on frequency. Other nucleotide sequences in the sample specify the same CDR3. The CDR3 is 15 amino acids. Per the germline V gene, CDR1 is GTSNPN and CDR2 is SVGIG (reference sequence). V shed 2 bases and J shed 0 bases, with 11 bases lying between them.

This chain links TRBV30 with TRBJ2-1; perhaps TRBD2 as D (6 bases). The clonotype originates from a man aged 25 to 40 in good health and CMV-seronegative. Sequencing was performed on PBMCs. The CDR3 nucleotides are TGTGCCTGGAGTCCACTAGCCAGCTCCTACAATGAGCAGTTCTTC. It encodes CAWSPLASSYNEQFF.